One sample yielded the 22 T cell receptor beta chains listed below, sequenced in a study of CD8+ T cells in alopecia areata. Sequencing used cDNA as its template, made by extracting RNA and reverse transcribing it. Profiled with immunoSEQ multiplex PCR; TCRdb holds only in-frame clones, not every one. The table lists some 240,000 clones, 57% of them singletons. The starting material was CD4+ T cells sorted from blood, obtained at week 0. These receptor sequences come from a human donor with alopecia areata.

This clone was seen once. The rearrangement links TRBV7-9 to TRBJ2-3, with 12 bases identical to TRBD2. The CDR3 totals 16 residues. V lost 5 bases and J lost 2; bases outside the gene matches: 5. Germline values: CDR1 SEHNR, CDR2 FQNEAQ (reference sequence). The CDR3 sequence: CASSRTSGEYTDTQYF. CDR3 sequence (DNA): TGTGCCAGCAGCCGGACTAGCGGGGAATACACAGATACGCAGTATTTT.

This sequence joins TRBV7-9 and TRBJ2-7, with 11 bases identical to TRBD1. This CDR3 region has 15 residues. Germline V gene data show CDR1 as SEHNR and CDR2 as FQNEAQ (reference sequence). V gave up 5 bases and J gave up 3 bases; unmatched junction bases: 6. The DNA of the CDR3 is TGTGCCAGCAGCCTCGGACAGGGGGCGTTCTACGAGCAGTACTTC. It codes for CASSLGQGAFYEQYF.

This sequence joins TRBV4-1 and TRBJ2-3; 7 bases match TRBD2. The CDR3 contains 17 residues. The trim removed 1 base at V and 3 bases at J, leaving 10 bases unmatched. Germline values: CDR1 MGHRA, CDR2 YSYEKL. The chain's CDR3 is CASSQVHGGGGTDTQYF. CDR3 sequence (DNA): TGCGCCAGCAGCCAAGTTCATGGCGGGGGAGGGACAGATACGCAGTATTTT.

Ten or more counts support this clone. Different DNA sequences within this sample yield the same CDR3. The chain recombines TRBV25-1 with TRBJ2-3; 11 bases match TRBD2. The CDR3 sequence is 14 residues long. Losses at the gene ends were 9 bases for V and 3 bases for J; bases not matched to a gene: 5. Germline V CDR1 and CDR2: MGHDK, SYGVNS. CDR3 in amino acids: CASTSGRGTDTQYF. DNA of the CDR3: TGTGCCAGTACTAGCGGGAGAGGGACAGATACGCAGTATTTT.

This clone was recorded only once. The CDR3 coding sequence is TGTGCCAGCAGTGAAGGGACAGGAGAAGCTTTCTTT. This translates into CASSEGTGEAFF. This chain joins TRBV2 and TRBJ1-1, with 7 positions matching TRBD1. Germline assignment: CDR1 SNHLY and CDR2 FYNNEI. V lost 1 base and J lost 8; bases outside the gene matches: 1. The CDR3 totals 12 residues.

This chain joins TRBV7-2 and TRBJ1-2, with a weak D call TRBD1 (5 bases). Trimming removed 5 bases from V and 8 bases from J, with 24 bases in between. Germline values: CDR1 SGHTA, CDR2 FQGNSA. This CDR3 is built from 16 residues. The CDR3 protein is CASSARPREGIKGYTF. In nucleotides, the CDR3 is TGTGCCAGCAGCGCCCGACCTAGGGAGGGGATTAAGGGCTACACCTTC.

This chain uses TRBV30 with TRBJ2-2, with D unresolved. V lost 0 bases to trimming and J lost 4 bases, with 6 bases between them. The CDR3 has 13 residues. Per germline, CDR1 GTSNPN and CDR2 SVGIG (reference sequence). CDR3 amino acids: CAWSVRPTGELFF. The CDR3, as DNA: TGTGCCTGGAGTGTACGTCCCACCGGGGAGCTGTTTTTT. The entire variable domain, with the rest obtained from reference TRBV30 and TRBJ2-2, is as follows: SQTIHQWPATLVQPVGSPLSLECTVEGTSNPNLYWYRQAAGRGLQLLFYSVGIGQISSEVPQNLSASRPQDRQFILSSKKLLLSDSGFYLCAWSVRPTGELFFGEGSRLTVL.

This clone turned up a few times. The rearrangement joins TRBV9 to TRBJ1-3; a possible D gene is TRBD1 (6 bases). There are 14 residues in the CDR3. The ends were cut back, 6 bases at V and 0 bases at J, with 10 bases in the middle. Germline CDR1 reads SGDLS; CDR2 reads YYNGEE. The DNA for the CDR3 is TGTGCCAGCACCCCGGACAGCTCTGGAAACACCATATATTTT. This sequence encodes CASTPDSSGNTIYF.

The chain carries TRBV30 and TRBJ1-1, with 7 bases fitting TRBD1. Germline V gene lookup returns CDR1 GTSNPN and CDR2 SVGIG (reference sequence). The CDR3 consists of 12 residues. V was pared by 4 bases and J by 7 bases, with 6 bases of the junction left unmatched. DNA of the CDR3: TGTGCCTGGAACCCTCGGACAGGTGAAGCTTTCTTT. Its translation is CAWNPRTGEAFF.

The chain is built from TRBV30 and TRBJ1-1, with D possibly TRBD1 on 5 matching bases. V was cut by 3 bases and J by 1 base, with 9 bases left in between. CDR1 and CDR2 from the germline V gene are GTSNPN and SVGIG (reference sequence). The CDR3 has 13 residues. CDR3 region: CAWRDSWNTEAFF. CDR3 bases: TGTGCCTGGAGAGACAGTTGGAACACTGAAGCTTTCTTT.

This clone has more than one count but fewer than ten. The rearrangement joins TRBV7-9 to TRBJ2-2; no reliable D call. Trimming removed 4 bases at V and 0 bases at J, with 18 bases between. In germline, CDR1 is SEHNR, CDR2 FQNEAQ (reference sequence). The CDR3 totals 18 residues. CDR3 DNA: TGTGCCAGCAGCTCTAGGAGACTGTGGCAGTCGAACACCGGGGAGCTGTTTTTT. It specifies CASSSRRLWQSNTGELFF.

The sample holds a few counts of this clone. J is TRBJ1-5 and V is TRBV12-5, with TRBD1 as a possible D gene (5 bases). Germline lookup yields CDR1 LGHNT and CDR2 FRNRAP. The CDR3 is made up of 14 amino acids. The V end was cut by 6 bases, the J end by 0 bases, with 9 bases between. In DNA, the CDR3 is TGTGCTAGTGGCGGGGGATATAGCAATCAGCCCCAGCATTTT. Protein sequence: CASGGGYSNQPQHF. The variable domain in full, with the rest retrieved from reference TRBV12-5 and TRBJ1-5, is DARVTQTPRHKVTEMGQEVTMRCQPILGHNTVFWYRQTMMQGLELLAYFRNRAPLDDSGMPKDRFSAEMPDATLATLKIQPSEPRDSAVYFCASGGGYSNQPQHFGDGTRLSIL.

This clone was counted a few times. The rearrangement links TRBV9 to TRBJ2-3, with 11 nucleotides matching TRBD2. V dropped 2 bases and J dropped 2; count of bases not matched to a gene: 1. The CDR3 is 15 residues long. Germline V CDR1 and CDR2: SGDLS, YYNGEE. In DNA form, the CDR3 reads TGTGCCAGCAGCGTGACTAGCGGGGACACAGATACGCAGTATTTT. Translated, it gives CASSVTSGDTDTQYF.

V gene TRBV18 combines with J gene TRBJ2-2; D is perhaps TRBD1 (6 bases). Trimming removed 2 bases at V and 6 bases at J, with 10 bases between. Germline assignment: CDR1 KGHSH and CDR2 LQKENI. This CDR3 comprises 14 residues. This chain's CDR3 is CASSPSQGSGELFF. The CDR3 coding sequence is TGTGCCAGCTCACCATCCCAGGGGTCCGGGGAGCTGTTTTTT.

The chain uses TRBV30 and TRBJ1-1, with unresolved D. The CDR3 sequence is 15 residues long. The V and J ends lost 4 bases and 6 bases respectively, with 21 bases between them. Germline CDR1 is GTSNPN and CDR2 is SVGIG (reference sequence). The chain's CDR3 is CAWTPGKNSAAEAFF. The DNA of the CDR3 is TGTGCCTGGACTCCCGGAAAAAACAGTGCCGCTGAAGCTTTCTTT.

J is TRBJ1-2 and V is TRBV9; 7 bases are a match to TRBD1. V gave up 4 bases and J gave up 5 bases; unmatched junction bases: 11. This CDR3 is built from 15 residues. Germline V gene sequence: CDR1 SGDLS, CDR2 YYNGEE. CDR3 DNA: TGTGCCAGCAGCAGTTACAGGGGCGGGAATTATGGCTACACCTTC. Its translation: CASSSYRGGNYGYTF.

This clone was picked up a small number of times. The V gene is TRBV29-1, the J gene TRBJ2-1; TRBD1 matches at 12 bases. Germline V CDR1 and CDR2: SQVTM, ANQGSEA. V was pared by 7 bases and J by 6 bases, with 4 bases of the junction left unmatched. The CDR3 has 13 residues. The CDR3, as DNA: TGCAGCGGGGGACAGGGGGCAAGCAATGAGCAGTTCTTC. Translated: CSGGQGASNEQFF.

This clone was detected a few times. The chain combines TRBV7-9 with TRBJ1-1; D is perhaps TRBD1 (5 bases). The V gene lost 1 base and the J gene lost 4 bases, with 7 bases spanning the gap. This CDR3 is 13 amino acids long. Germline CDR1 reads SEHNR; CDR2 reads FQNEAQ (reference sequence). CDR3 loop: CASSLEGSTEAFF. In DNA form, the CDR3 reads TGTGCCAGCAGCTTAGAGGGGAGCACTGAAGCTTTCTTT.

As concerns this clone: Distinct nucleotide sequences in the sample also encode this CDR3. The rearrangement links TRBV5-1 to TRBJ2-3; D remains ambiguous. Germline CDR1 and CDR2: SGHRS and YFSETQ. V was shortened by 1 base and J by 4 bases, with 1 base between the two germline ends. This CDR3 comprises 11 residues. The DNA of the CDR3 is TGCGCCAGCAGCTTGTCAGATACGCAGTATTTT. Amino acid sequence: CASSLSDTQYF.

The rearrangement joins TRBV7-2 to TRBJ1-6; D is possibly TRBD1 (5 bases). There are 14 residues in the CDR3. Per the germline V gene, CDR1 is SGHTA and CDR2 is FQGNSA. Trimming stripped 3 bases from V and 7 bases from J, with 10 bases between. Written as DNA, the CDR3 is TGTGCCAGCAGCTTGTTAGGGGAAAATTCACCCCTCCACTTT. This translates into CASSLLGENSPLHF.

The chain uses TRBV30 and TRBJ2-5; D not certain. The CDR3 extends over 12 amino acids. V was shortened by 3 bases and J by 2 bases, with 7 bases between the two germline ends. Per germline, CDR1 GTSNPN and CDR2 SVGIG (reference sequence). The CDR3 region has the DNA TGTGCCTGGAGGGGCCTTCAAGAGACCCAGTACTTC. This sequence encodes CAWRGLQETQYF.

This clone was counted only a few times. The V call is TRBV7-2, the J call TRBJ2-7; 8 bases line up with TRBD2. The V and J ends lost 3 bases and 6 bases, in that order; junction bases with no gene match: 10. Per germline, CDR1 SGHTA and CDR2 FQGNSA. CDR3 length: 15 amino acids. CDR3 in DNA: TGTGCCAGCAGCTTCGGACTAGCAAGGGCCTTCGAGCAGTACTTC. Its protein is CASSFGLARAFEQYF.